This T cell receptor (beta chain) was retrieved from a study of T cell clusters in autoimmune cytopenias. TRB rearrangements were amplified by touch-down multiplex PCR with mixed TRB-A/B primers. Each CDR3 protein gets one entry in TCRdb, which reprocessed the multiplex PCR reads and gives no DNA. The sample totals around 6,800 distinct CDR3 sequences. Germline CDR1 DFQATT, CDR2 SNEGSKA (reference sequence). This CDR3 contains 14 residues. Each sample's input was 200 to 250 ng genomic DNA, 38,000 or so genome equivalents. These data were also filed under a second study, of T cell repertoires in aging, cancer and after chemotherapy. Turning to that study: Healthy donor repertoires were recorded over several months to years and showed clear clonal overlap.

Sequencing was performed on peripheral blood. The receptor was isolated from a human donor in good health. V and J are TRBV20-1 and TRBJ1-2. The CDR3 reads CSAREDHANYGYTF.